This passage covers 9 T cell receptor beta chains from one sample sequenced in a study of post-analysis software for immune sequencing data. These receptors' targets are unknown. Unique molecular identifiers were present in the TCR beta cDNA libraries. One entry per CDR3 protein results from TCRdb running MiXCR on the PCR reads. The sample has about 820,000 distinct CDR3 sequences, approximately 53% seen once. Study-level points and caveats: TRBV5-6, TRBV5-1 and TRBV20-1 were among a few TRBV segments more frequent in patients than controls.

The sequenced material came from blood. The receptors come from a girl between 5 and 17 years old with multiple sclerosis.

This clonotype was seen a few times. This chain links TRBV5-1 with TRBJ2-1; 7 bases map to TRBD2. This CDR3 region has 15 residues. CDR1 and CDR2 from the germline V gene are SGHRS and YFSETQ. V was clipped by 0 bases and J by 7 bases; unmatched bases: 7. CDR3 sequence: CASSLAGGSANEQFF. In DNA form, the CDR3 reads TGCGCCAGCAGCTTGGCGGGCGGGAGTGCGAATGAGCAGTTCTTC.

The rearrangement links TRBV5-1 to TRBJ2-4; 7 positions agree with TRBD2. Trimming cost V 7 bases and J 13 bases; bases outside gene matches: 20. Looked up from germline, CDR1 is SGHRS and CDR2 is YFSETQ. CDR3 length: 15 amino acids. CDR3 sequence (DNA): TGCGCCAGCGGGCTTGGGAGGGACCCCTCCAGCTCCCAGTACTTC. It encodes CASGLGRDPSSSQYF.

This clonotype was recorded a few times. The chain links TRBV12-3 or TRBV12-4 to TRBJ2-1, with 10 positions matching TRBD2. The CDR3 covers 15 residues. The J segment lost 4 bases and the V segment lost 6 bases, leaving 6 bases of the junction unmatched. CDR3: CASSRDSGRYNEQFF. The CDR3 DNA reads TGTGCCAGCAGCCGAGATAGCGGGAGGTACAATGAGCAGTTCTTC.

The chain uses TRBV12-3 or TRBV12-4 and TRBJ2-4, with 7 nucleotides matching TRBD1. This CDR3 spans 15 amino acids. After removal of 6 bases from V and 13 bases from J, the junction contained 18 bases not matched to a gene. As DNA, the CDR3 is TGTGCCAGCAGCCCGACAGGGTCAGGGGGAACGGAGCAGTACTTC. Translating it yields CASSPTGSGGTEQYF.

The gene calls are TRBV6-5 and TRBJ2-1; the D gene is possibly TRBD2 (5 bases). Germline values: CDR1 MNHEY, CDR2 SVGAGI. With 3 bases removed from V and 0 bases from J, the gap between germline ends came to 12 bases. The length of the CDR3 is 16 residues. CDR3 nucleotides: TGTGCCAGCAGTTATAGATATCGGGGCTCCTACAATGAGCAGTTCTTC. This translates into CASSYRYRGSYNEQFF.

This sequence joins TRBV7-9 and TRBJ2-5; 10 bases fit TRBD1. The CDR3 length is 17 residues. The junction had 11 bases not matched to a gene; V was cut back by 7 bases and J by 0 bases. Germline V gives CDR1 SEHNR, CDR2 FQNEAQ (reference sequence). CDR3 nucleotide sequence: TGTGCCAGCATCCGGGACAGGGGAGGATTGTACCAAGAGACCCAGTACTTC. Translated, it gives CASIRDRGGLYQETQYF.

V gene TRBV6-2 or TRBV6-3 combines with J gene TRBJ2-3, with TRBD1 matching over 7 bases. This CDR3 spans 14 amino acids. Germline assignment: CDR1 MNHEY and CDR2 SVGEGT. Trimming took 10 bases from V and 4 from J; bases not matched to a gene: 11. CDR3 protein: CATKERQGPDTQYF. The CDR3 DNA sequence: TGTGCCACAAAAGAGCGACAGGGCCCAGATACGCAGTATTTT.

The V gene is TRBV28, the J gene TRBJ2-5; 8 bases agree with TRBD2. The J call may not be correct, given that the DNA end is closer to TRBJ2-7. The CDR3 is made up of 14 amino acids. CDR1 MDHEN and CDR2 SYDVKM come from the germline V gene. CDR3 amino acids: CASSGGAPSYEQYF. The CDR3 DNA follows: TGTGCCAGCAGCGGGGGGGCCCCAAGCTACGAGCAGTACTTC.

This clonotype was detected only a few times. V usage is TRBV6-1 and J usage is TRBJ2-1; maybe TRBD1 (6 bases). Between the trimmed V and J ends, which lost 4 bases and 4 bases, there was a span of 14 bases. The CDR3 runs to 15 residues. CDR1 is MNHNS and CDR2 is SASEGT in the germline V gene. The DNA for the CDR3 is TGTGCCAGCAGTGTAGGCCAGGGGCAATACAATGAGCAGTTCTTC. Translated: CASSVGQGQYNEQFF.